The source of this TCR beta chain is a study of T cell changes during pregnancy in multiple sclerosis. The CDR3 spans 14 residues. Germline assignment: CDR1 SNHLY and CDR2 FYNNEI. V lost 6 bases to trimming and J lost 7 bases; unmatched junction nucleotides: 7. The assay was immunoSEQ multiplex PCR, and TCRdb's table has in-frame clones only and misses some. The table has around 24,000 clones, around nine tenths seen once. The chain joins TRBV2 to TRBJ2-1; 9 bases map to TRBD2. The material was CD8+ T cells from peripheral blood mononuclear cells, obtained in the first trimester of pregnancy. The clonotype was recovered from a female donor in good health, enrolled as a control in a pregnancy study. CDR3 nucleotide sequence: TGTGCCAGCAGGGCGGGGGGGCCTCTGAATGAGCAGTTCTTC. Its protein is CASRAGGPLNEQFF.